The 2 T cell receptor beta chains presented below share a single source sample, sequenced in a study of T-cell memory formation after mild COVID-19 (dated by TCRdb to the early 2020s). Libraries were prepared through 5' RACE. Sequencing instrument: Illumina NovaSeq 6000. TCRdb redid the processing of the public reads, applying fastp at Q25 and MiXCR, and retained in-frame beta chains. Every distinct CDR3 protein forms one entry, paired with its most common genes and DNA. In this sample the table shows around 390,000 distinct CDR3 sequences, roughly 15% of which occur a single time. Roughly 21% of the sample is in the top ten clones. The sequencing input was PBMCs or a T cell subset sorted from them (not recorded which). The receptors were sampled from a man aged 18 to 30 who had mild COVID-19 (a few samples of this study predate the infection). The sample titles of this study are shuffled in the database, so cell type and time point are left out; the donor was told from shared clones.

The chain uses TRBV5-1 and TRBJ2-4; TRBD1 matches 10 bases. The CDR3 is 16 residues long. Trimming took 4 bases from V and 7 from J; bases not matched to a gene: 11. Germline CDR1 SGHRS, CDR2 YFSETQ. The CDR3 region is CASSAFPGQGINIQYF. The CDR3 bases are TGCGCCAGCAGCGCTTTCCCGGGACAGGGGATTAACATTCAGTACTTC.

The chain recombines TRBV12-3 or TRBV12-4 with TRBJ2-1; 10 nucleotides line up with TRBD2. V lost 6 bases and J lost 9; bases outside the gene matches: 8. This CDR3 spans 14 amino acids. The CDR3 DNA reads TGTGCCAGCAGAAAGAGCGGGGGGGCCAGTGAGCAGTTCTTC. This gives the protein CASRKSGGASEQFF.